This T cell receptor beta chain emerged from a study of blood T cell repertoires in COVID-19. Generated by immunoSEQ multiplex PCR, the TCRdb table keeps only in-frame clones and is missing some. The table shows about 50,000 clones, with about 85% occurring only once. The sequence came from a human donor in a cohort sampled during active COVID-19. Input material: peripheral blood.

The CDR3: CASSPRGGGQYEAFF. DNA for the CDR3: TGTGCCAGCAGTCCGCGCGGCGGGGGCCAATATGAAGCTTTCTTT. This chain links TRBV6-5 with TRBJ1-1, with a tentative D call TRBD1 (6 bases). The CDR3 sequence is 15 residues long. Germline CDR1 MNHEY, CDR2 SVGAGI. Trimming shortened V by 5 bases and J by 7 bases, and 20 bases separated the two germline ends.